The 27 T cell receptor beta chains below all came from one sample that was sequenced in a study of beta chain features in type 1 diabetes. Sequencing targeted expressed TCRB transcripts, as all isolated RNA had been reverse transcribed. Method: immunoSEQ multiplex PCR; TCRdb's copy keeps in-frame clones and lacks some. The sample comprises about 700,000 clones, 13% of which are singletons, and around 0.022% rests with the top ten. The antigens for these receptors are not known. Study-level points and caveats: Patients with Type 1 diabetes showed moderately but significantly shorter TCRB CDR3s in all four CD4+ subsets.

The sample was naive CD4+ T cells from blood. The receptors come from a man aged 18 to 29 with type 1 diabetes.

The table lists this clone with a few counts. The sample has other DNA sequences that encode this CDR3 too. This sequence joins TRBV25-1 and TRBJ1-1; 8 bases agree with TRBD1. Germline V gene sequence: CDR1 MGHDK, CDR2 SYGVNS. The trim removed 3 bases at V and 1 base at J, leaving 4 bases unmatched. This CDR3 has 15 amino acids. CDR3 nucleotide sequence: TGTGCCAGCAGTGACCCTGGGACAGGGAACACTGAAGCTTTCTTT. As protein: CASSDPGTGNTEAFF.

This clone has more than one count but fewer than ten. The chain uses TRBV7-2 and TRBJ1-2, with 9 bases lining up with TRBD1. CDR3 size: 13 residues. Germline trimming cut 5 bases from V and 10 bases from J; bases unmatched to any gene: 8. CDR1 is SGHTA and CDR2 is FQGNSA in the germline V gene. The CDR3 DNA reads TGTGCCAGCAGCCCGGGACAGGGAATGCCCTACACCTTC. It translates to CASSPGQGMPYTF.

This clone was recorded a few times. The sample holds other DNA sequences that translate to the same CDR3. The chain is built from TRBV5-1 and TRBJ2-3; D unclear. The CDR3 covers 15 residues. Germline values: CDR1 SGHRS, CDR2 YFSETQ. Trimming took 2 bases from V and 0 from J, leaving 10 bases between them. This chain's CDR3 is CASSFGGISTDTQYF. The DNA for the CDR3 is TGCGCCAGCAGCTTCGGCGGTATAAGCACAGATACGCAGTATTTT.

This clone turned up a few times. The chain links TRBV7-2 to TRBJ1-1; weak D call: TRBD1 (5 bases). Between the trimmed V and J ends, which lost 1 base and 5 bases, there was a span of 11 bases. Per the germline V gene, CDR1 is SGHTA and CDR2 is FQGNSA. The CDR3 length is 14 residues. The CDR3 region is CASSLVGAETEAFF. The CDR3 DNA sequence: TGTGCCAGCAGCTTAGTAGGGGCTGAAACTGAAGCTTTCTTT.

The chain uses TRBV6-1 and TRBJ2-2; D remains ambiguous. V gave up 8 bases and J gave up 1 base, with 11 bases separating them. This CDR3 has 14 residues. Germline V gene lookup returns CDR1 MNHNS and CDR2 SASEGT. CDR3 region: CASLPSWNTGELFF. The DNA for the CDR3 is TGTGCCAGCCTCCCGTCCTGGAACACCGGGGAGCTGTTTTTT.

This clone was counted a few times. The rearrangement links TRBV6-6 to TRBJ2-3; D is unclear. Trimming cost V 6 bases and J 2 bases, with 15 bases left between them. Germline CDR1 and CDR2: MNHNY and SVGAGI (reference sequence). This CDR3 is 15 amino acids long. The CDR3 DNA sequence: TGTGCCAGCAGCCCCCGAAGCCCTTACACAGATACGCAGTATTTT. Its translation is CASSPRSPYTDTQYF.

This clone was seen a handful of times. Other nucleotide sequences in the sample specify the same CDR3. V usage is TRBV29-1 and J usage is TRBJ1-2; unclear D gene. Germline CDR1 SQVTM, CDR2 ANQGSEA. V was cut by 0 bases and J by 0 bases, with 5 bases left in between. The CDR3 is made up of 13 amino acids. CDR3 bases: TGCAGCGTTGAAGAGGGTCCTAACTATGGCTACACCTTC. Translation gives CSVEEGPNYGYTF.

J is TRBJ2-3 and V is TRBV5-4, with D perhaps matching TRBD2 (7 bases). The V and J ends lost 0 bases and 3 bases respectively, with 14 bases between them. There are 16 residues in the CDR3. CDR1 is SGHNT, CDR2 YYREEE, per germline (reference sequence). The CDR3 nucleotides read TGTGCCAGCAGCTTGGCTCGGCGGGGGCAAACAGATACGCAGTATTTT. It codes for CASSLARRGQTDTQYF.

This clone has more than one count but fewer than ten. V and J are TRBV2 and TRBJ2-2; no firm D call. CDR1 and CDR2 from the germline V gene are SNHLY and FYNNEI. V was trimmed by 1 base and J by 5 bases, leaving 5 bases between them. The length of the CDR3 is 13 residues. Here the CDR3 reads CASSEGLTGELFF. The CDR3, as DNA: TGTGCCAGCAGTGAAGGGCTTACCGGGGAGCTGTTTTTT.

This clone has a handful of counts. The chain links TRBV27 to TRBJ2-5; a weak D match, TRBD2 (7 bases). The germline V and J ends were trimmed by 2 bases and 11 bases, with 24 bases remaining between them. The CDR3 is 16 amino acids. The germline V gene has CDR1 MNHEY and CDR2 SMNVEV (reference sequence). CDR3 region: CASSLSGGQGGGWQYF. CDR3 DNA: TGTGCCAGCAGTTTAAGTGGCGGCCAGGGAGGGGGTTGGCAGTACTTC.

The rearrangement uses TRBV30 and TRBJ1-5; D call uncertain. V was trimmed by 0 bases and J by 3 bases, leaving 12 bases between them. This CDR3 spans 15 amino acids. The germline V gene encodes CDR1 GTSNPN and CDR2 SVGIG (reference sequence). CDR3 DNA: TGTGCCTGGAGTGTAGGGCTGAGGGTCAATCAGCCCCAGCATTTT. Its protein product is CAWSVGLRVNQPQHF.

Remarks on this clone: Compared with germline, one end of the junction differs, possibly owing to a read error. The chain has TRBV18 and TRBJ2-1; possibly TRBD1 for D (6 bases). Germline V CDR1 and CDR2: KGHSH, LQKENI. The length of the CDR3 is 13 residues. CDR3 nucleotide sequence: TGTGCCAGCTCACCACCAGACAGGAATGGGCAGTTCTTC. It translates to CASSPPDRNGQFF.

The CDR3 coding sequence is TGTGCCAGCAGCCCCGGGGACAGCTTGGTGGAGACCCAGTACTTC. Encoded protein: CASSPGDSLVETQYF. The V and J genes are TRBV28 and TRBJ2-5, with 7 bases fitting TRBD1. V lost 6 bases to trimming and J lost 5 bases; unmatched junction nucleotides: 12. The germline gives CDR1 MDHEN, CDR2 SYDVKM. The CDR3 is made up of 15 amino acids.

This clone turned up a few times. The chain employs TRBV30 and TRBJ2-4; D might be TRBD2 (6 bases). Germline values: CDR1 GTSNPN, CDR2 SVGIG (reference sequence). The CDR3 loop spans 18 amino acids. The V end was cut by 0 bases, the J end by 1 base, with 19 bases between. In DNA form, the CDR3 reads TGTGCCTGGAGTGTCGCAGGGTGGCGGGATTACGCCAAAAACATTCAGTACTTC. Its translation: CAWSVAGWRDYAKNIQYF.

This clone has only a few counts. The chain's CDR3 is CASSRDWIYEQYF. In DNA, the CDR3 is TGTGCCAGCAGCCGGGACTGGATCTACGAGCAGTACTTC. The V and J genes are TRBV7-2 and TRBJ2-7, with TRBD2 as a possible D gene (6 bases). Germline V gene lookup returns CDR1 SGHTA and CDR2 FQGNSA. The CDR3 consists of 13 residues. Trimming left V 5 bases short and J 3 bases short, with 11 bases between.

The chain combines TRBV27 with TRBJ1-1; weak D call: TRBD1 (5 bases). The CDR3 length is 15 residues. CDR1 is MNHEY, CDR2 SMNVEV, per germline (reference sequence). With 4 bases removed from V and 5 bases from J, the gap between germline ends came to 17 bases. CDR3 in DNA: TGTGCCAGCAGTTCGGGGCAAAGTGGGGCGACTGAAGCTTTCTTT. This codes for CASSSGQSGATEAFF.

The V and J genes are TRBV6-5 and TRBJ1-2; the D is unclear. This CDR3 spans 16 amino acids. V was pared by 0 bases and J by 8 bases, with 19 bases between. The germline V gene has CDR1 MNHEY and CDR2 SVGAGI. The CDR3, as DNA: TGTGCCAGCAGTTACTCGGAGGCGACATCCCTTCGGGGCTACACCTTC. It is translated as CASSYSEATSLRGYTF.

This rearrangement joins TRBV6-4 to TRBJ2-7; the D gene is possibly TRBD1 (5 bases). Trimming took 0 bases from V and 4 from J, leaving 16 bases between them. The CDR3 runs 16 residues. Looked up from germline, CDR1 is MRHNA and CDR2 is SNTAGT. The CDR3 DNA is TGTGCCAGCAGTGACTCGACCAGGGCGAACGTTTACGAGCAGTACTTC. This gives the protein CASSDSTRANVYEQYF.

This clone was found a few times. V usage is TRBV7-2 and J usage is TRBJ1-4; D is unresolved. Trimming shortened V by 1 base and J by 3 bases, and 15 bases separated the two germline ends. Germline V gene data show CDR1 as SGHTA and CDR2 as FQGNSA. The CDR3 has 17 residues. In DNA, the CDR3 is TGTGCCAGCAGCTTAGTCAAGGTCCCTCAACCTAATGAAAAACTGTTTTTT. Amino acid sequence: CASSLVKVPQPNEKLFF. Using reference TRBV7-2 and TRBJ1-4 for the parts outside the CDR3, the full variable domain is GAGVSQSPSNKVTEKGKDVELRCDPISGHTALYWYRQSLGQGLEFLIYFQGNSAPDKSGLPSDRFSAERTGGSVSTLTIQRTQQEDSAVYLCASSLVKVPQPNEKLFFGSGTQLSVL.

This clone was observed a handful of times. The chain combines TRBV7-9 with TRBJ1-2; 7 positions agree with TRBD1. CDR1 and CDR2 from the germline V gene are SEHNR and FQNEAQ (reference sequence). The CDR3 loop spans 14 amino acids. Unmatched junction bases numbered 7, after V lost 5 bases and J lost 4 bases. The CDR3 DNA is TGTGCCAGCAGCCCGACAGGGACGGGCTATGGCTACACCTTC. This sequence encodes CASSPTGTGYGYTF.

This clone was recorded a few times. Mismatch with germline at one junction end may stem from a read error. V is TRBV7-7 and J is TRBJ2-5, with D unclear. Per germline, CDR1 SSHAT and CDR2 FNYEAQ (reference sequence). This CDR3 spans 11 amino acids. CDR3 amino acids: CASSVQETQYF. CDR3 bases: TGTGCTAGCAGCGTCCAAGAGACCCAGTACTTC.

A few counts support this clone. This sample includes further DNA sequences coding for the same CDR3. The chain links TRBV5-1 to TRBJ2-7, with D possibly TRBD1 on 5 matching bases. V dropped 4 bases and J dropped 2 bases, with 10 bases sitting between them. This CDR3 region has 13 residues. Per the germline V gene, CDR1 is SGHRS and CDR2 is YFSETQ. The CDR3 spells CASSPGPPYEQYF. As DNA, the CDR3 is TGCGCCAGCAGCCCAGGGCCTCCCTACGAGCAGTACTTC.

CDR3 protein: CASSTATGSNQPQHF. CDR3 DNA: TGTGCCAGCAGCACCGCGACAGGGTCCAATCAGCCCCAGCATTTT. The V call is TRBV7-9, the J call TRBJ1-5, with 7 nucleotides matching TRBD1. Germline V gene data show CDR1 as SEHNR and CDR2 as FQNEAQ (reference sequence). The CDR3 is 15 amino acids. J gave up 3 bases and V 5 bases, and 7 bases lay outside the gene matches.

Written as DNA, the CDR3 is TGTGCCAGCAGCCAAAGAAGGGGACAGTCTTCCTCCTACAATGAGCAGTTCTTC. This sequence encodes CASSQRRGQSSSYNEQFF. The gene calls are TRBV14 and TRBJ2-1, with 7 bases identical to TRBD1. V lost 2 bases and J lost 0; bases outside the gene matches: 10. Germline V gives CDR1 SGHDN, CDR2 FVKESK. This CDR3 comprises 18 residues.

This chain connects TRBV5-1 to TRBJ1-1; D is possibly TRBD1 (5 bases). This CDR3 has 14 amino acids. Germline V CDR1 and CDR2: SGHRS, YFSETQ. The germline V and J ends were trimmed by 3 bases and 3 bases, with 12 bases remaining between them. CDR3 bases: TGCGCCAGCAGCTCGCAGGGCGGTGACACTGAAGCTTTCTTT. Its translation: CASSSQGGDTEAFF.

This clone was observed a handful of times. This chain joins TRBV13 and TRBJ1-1; D is possibly TRBD1 (6 bases). CDR1 and CDR2 from the germline V gene are PRHDT and FYEKMQ (reference sequence). V was cut by 4 bases and J by 6 bases, with 15 bases left in between. This CDR3 region has 14 residues. This chain's CDR3 is CASSSSRGASEAFF. Here the CDR3 DNA reads TGTGCCAGCAGCTCCTCCCGGGGGGCTTCTGAAGCTTTCTTT.

This clone was seen more than once but under ten times. The chain couples TRBV9 to TRBJ1-1; perhaps TRBD1 as D (6 bases). Trimming cost V 0 bases and J 0 bases, with 9 bases left between them. CDR1 and CDR2 from the germline V gene are SGDLS and YYNGEE. The CDR3 covers 15 residues. The CDR3 DNA sequence: TGTGCCAGCAGCGTAGAATCAGGGGTGAACACTGAAGCTTTCTTT. Protein product: CASSVESGVNTEAFF. Filled out from reference TRBV9 and TRBJ1-1, the complete variable domain reads DSGVTQTPKHLITATGQRVTLRCSPRSGDLSVYWYQQSLDQGLQFLIQYYNGEERAKGNILERFSAQQFPDLHSELNLSSLELGDSALYFCASSVESGVNTEAFFGQGTRLTVV.